These T cell receptor beta chains were read from a single sample in a study of blood T cell repertoires in COVID-19. Assay: immunoSEQ multiplex PCR; the TCRdb copy retains only in-frame clones and omits some. The data show some 150,000 clones, 84% seen once. Material: peripheral blood. These receptors all come from a human donor in a cohort sampled during active COVID-19. CDR3s include the opening cysteine and the closing phenylalanine or tryptophan. D genes are given only for firm matches. The size field is filled for only some rows; it gives once, few, many or a size class.

TRBD1 NA TRBJ1-1 TRBV5-4 TGTGCCAGCAGCCTCGGACAGGGGGGAACTGAAGCTTTCTTT CASSLGQGGTEAFF
TRBD1 NA TRBJ1-2 TRBV2 TGTGCCAGCCTCCCGGGTGGCACAGGGGGCTACTATGGCTACACCTTC CASLPGGTGGYYGYTF
TRBD1 NA TRBJ1-1 TRBV7-3 TGTGCCAGCAGCCAGGGACAGGGGGAAGCTTTCTTT CASSQGQGEAFF
NA NA TRBJ1-4 TRBV23-1 TGCGCCAGCAGGACAGACGAGGATCCAACTAATGAAAAACTGTTTTTT CASRTDEDPTNEKLFF
NA once TRBJ2-2 TRBV7-6 TGTGCCAGCAGCAATACCGGGTCCAACACCGGGGAGCTGTTTTTT CASSNTGSNTGELFF
NA NA TRBJ1-2 TRBV24-1 TGTGCCACCAGCCCCACAGGATCCTATGGCTACACCTTC CATSPTGSYGYTF
NA NA TRBJ1-2 TRBV4-1 TGCGCCAGCAGCCAAGAGGGTATCCGGGGAGCGGGTGGCTACACCTTC CASSQEGIRGAGGYTF
NA NA TRBJ1-6 TRBV25-1 TGTGCCAGCAGTGACCGCCGAGGTTCACCCCTCCACTTT CASSDRRGSPLHF
NA NA TRBJ1-4 TRBV9 TGTGCCAGCAGCGGCCTCAGGGTTGGGGAAAAACTGTTTTTT CASSGLRVGEKLFF
NA NA TRBJ1-3 TRBV11-2 TGTGCCAGCAGCTTAGATCAGTGGGGGGGGCCTGCTGGAAACACCATATATTTT CASSLDQWGGPAGNTIYF
NA once TRBJ2-7 TRBV7-2 TGTGCCAGCAGCTTTGGCACGCTCTCCTACGAGCAGTACTTC CASSFGTLSYEQYF
TRBD1 NA TRBJ1-4 TRBV6-6 TGTGCCAGCAGTTACTCGGGACAGGGAAATGAAAAACTGTTTTTT CASSYSGQGNEKLFF
NA NA TRBJ2-1 TRBV5-1 TGCGCCAGCAGCTTGGTTCCAAGCGGCTCCTACAATGAGCAGTTCTTC CASSLVPSGSYNEQFF
TRBD2 NA TRBJ2-1 TRBV7-2 TGTGCCAGCAGCTTGGGGCGGGGGGCTTACAATGAGCAGTTCTTC CASSLGRGAYNEQFF